These 27 T cell receptor beta chains originate from one sample sequenced in a study of molecular identifiers for immune sequencing clone quantification. TCRdb ran MiXCR on the PCR reads and lists one entry per CDR3 protein. The data show under 100,000 distinct CDR3 sequences, with roughly 25% seen just once and approximately 0.78% held by the top ten. Sequences were obtained from naive CD8+ T cells from blood, with Jurkat cell RNA spiked in. Subset of the sample: FACS-sorted CD8+CD4-CCR7+CD45RA+ naive T cells. The receptors originated from a human donor in good health. Some libraries in this study had Jurkat cell RNA spiked in.

The chain has TRBV19 and TRBJ1-1, with TRBD1 as a possible D gene (5 bases). The germline V gene has CDR1 LNHDA and CDR2 SQIVND (reference sequence). The germline V and J ends were trimmed by 4 bases and 4 bases, with 13 bases remaining between them. This CDR3 is built from 14 residues. CDR3 nucleotide sequence: TGTGCCAGTAGTACCGGGGCCAGAGTCACTGAAGCTTTCTTT. This sequence encodes CASSTGARVTEAFF.

The rearrangement uses TRBV7-8 and TRBJ2-2; 8 nucleotides match TRBD2. The CDR3 has 17 amino acids. Per germline, CDR1 SGHVS and CDR2 FQNEAQ. The V segment lost 2 bases and the J segment 2 bases; nucleotides outside the gene matches: 7. The CDR3 region has the DNA TGTGCCAGCAGCTTACGCTGGCGGGGGGATAACACCGGGGAGCTGTTTTTT. This codes for CASSLRWRGDNTGELFF.

A note on this clonotype: This may stem from a read error, because a much larger clone lies one nucleotide away. The CDR3 coding sequence is TGTGCCAGCAGCACCTACATAACAGGGAACGAAAAACTGGTTTTT. Translating it yields CASSTYITGNEKLVF. The chain carries TRBV7-9 and TRBJ1-4; D is perhaps TRBD1 (6 bases). This CDR3 has 15 amino acids. From germline, CDR1 is SEHNR and CDR2 FQNEAQ (reference sequence).

A note on this clonotype: With a much larger clone just one base away, this may be a read error. V gene TRBV6-2 or TRBV6-3 combines with J gene TRBJ2-7; D gene unclear. CDR3 length: 12 residues. CDR1 is MNHEY, CDR2 SVGEGT, per germline. The CDR3 sequence: CASSFGTYAQYF. The CDR3 DNA sequence: TGTGCCAGCAGTTTTGGAACCTACGCGCAGTACTTC.

This clonotype occurred many times. V usage is TRBV13 and J usage is TRBJ2-5; 7 positions agree with TRBD2. Germline CDR1 is PRHDT and CDR2 is FYEKMQ (reference sequence). This CDR3 contains 13 residues. The V and J ends lost 6 bases and 6 bases, in that order; junction bases with no gene match: 7. The CDR3 reads CASSGGGVQTQYF. The CDR3 DNA sequence: TGTGCCAGCAGTGGGGGAGGGGTACAGACCCAGTACTTC.

This clonotype was detected a few times. The rearrangement uses TRBV10-3 and TRBJ2-7, with D uncertain. This CDR3 comprises 18 residues. The germline V and J ends were trimmed by 4 bases and 4 bases, with 26 bases remaining between them. Germline loops: CDR1 ENHRY, CDR2 SYGVKD. The CDR3 here is CAISGPNSGSLPIYEQYF. In DNA, the CDR3 is TGTGCCATCAGTGGCCCGAACTCAGGATCCTTACCTATTTACGAGCAGTACTTC.

In this sample, this clonotype turned up a few times. V and J are TRBV19 and TRBJ1-1; D is undetermined. Germline CDR1 is LNHDA and CDR2 is SQIVND (reference sequence). CDR3 length equals 15 residues. V lost 0 bases and J 4 bases, leaving 12 bases between the germline ends. The CDR3 sequence: CASSIDNSFLTEAFF. The CDR3 DNA follows: TGTGCCAGTAGTATAGATAACAGCTTTCTCACTGAAGCTTTCTTT.

Of note for this clonotype: One base away lies a much larger clone, so this may be a sequencing read error. The chain couples TRBV28 to TRBJ2-7; D possibly corresponds to TRBD1 (5 bases). The CDR3 covers 17 residues. The germline V gene has CDR1 MDHEN and CDR2 SYDVKM. The CDR3 coding sequence is TGTGCCGGCAGTCCCCACCCGGTAGGCAGGGCGCCCTACGAGCAGTACTTC. It translates to CAGSPHPVGRAPYEQYF.

The chain carries TRBV27 and TRBJ1-5; 7 nucleotides align to TRBD1. V lost 7 bases, J lost 1 base, and 7 bases stayed unmatched. This CDR3 is 15 amino acids long. From germline, CDR1 is MNHEY and CDR2 SMNVEV (reference sequence). The DNA of the CDR3 is TGTGCCAGCAATGCGGGACAGCTCAGCAATCAGCCCCAGCATTTT. It codes for CASNAGQLSNQPQHF.

As for this clonotype: Since a much larger clone is just one base distant, this may be a read error. The chain recombines TRBV4-3 with TRBJ2-7; D perhaps matches TRBD2 (6 bases). The V gene's germline CDR1 is LGHNA and CDR2 YSLEER. The CDR3 has 16 residues. The CDR3 loop is CASSQEWDSGYYAQYF. The DNA of the CDR3 is TGCGCCAGCAGCCAAGAGTGGGACTCGGGCTACTACGCGCAGTACTTC.

There are a few counts of this clonotype. This sequence joins TRBV30 and TRBJ2-7; 8 positions agree with TRBD2. The trim removed 2 bases at V and 4 bases at J, leaving 10 bases unmatched. Germline lookup yields CDR1 GTSNPN and CDR2 SVGIG (reference sequence). This CDR3 is built from 15 residues. This chain's CDR3 is CAWSLQGAGDYEQYF. CDR3 DNA: TGTGCCTGGAGTCTCCAGGGAGCGGGAGATTACGAGCAGTACTTC.

This clonotype has more than one count but fewer than ten. The chain links TRBV2 to TRBJ2-1, with D unresolved. The V and J ends lost 2 bases and 4 bases respectively, with 21 bases between them. This CDR3 is built from 18 residues. Germline values: CDR1 SNHLY, CDR2 FYNNEI. The CDR3 region is CASSERSFPSVQYNEQFF. CDR3 DNA sequence: TGTGCCAGCAGTGAAAGGTCCTTCCCTTCAGTCCAGTACAATGAGCAGTTCTTC.

At least ten counts were recorded for this clonotype. V is TRBV5-4 and J is TRBJ2-4; 7 nucleotides line up with TRBD1. Germline V gene data show CDR1 as SGHNT and CDR2 as YYREEE (reference sequence). The CDR3 has 11 residues. Trimming removed 5 bases from V and 10 bases from J; junction bases left unmatched: 3. CDR3 loop: CASRQGQIQYF. CDR3 in DNA: TGTGCCAGCAGGCAGGGACAGATTCAGTACTTC.

This clonotype was detected only a few times. A read error may be the cause here, since a much bigger clone is one base away. V and J are TRBV30 and TRBJ2-3; D is unclear. V was trimmed by 5 bases and J by 6 bases, leaving 9 bases between them. Germline assignment: CDR1 GTSNPN and CDR2 SVGIG (reference sequence). CDR3 length: 11 amino acids. CDR3 region: CAWSPVDTQYF. The CDR3 DNA follows: TGTGCCTGGTCCCCGGTGGATACGCAGTATTTT.

This clonotype was seen many times. The chain combines TRBV24-1 with TRBJ2-1; D unclear. The V end lost 5 bases, the J end lost 6 bases, and 10 bases lay between the germline ends. Germline V lookup: CDR1 KGHDR, CDR2 SFDVKD. The CDR3 consists of 13 residues. The CDR3 region has the DNA TGTGCCACCAGTGGGGCCCCGGGCAATGAGCAGTTCTTC. Amino acid sequence: CATSGAPGNEQFF.

A few counts support this clonotype. The rearrangement uses TRBV30 and TRBJ2-2; 9 bases are shared with TRBD1. CDR1 and CDR2 (germline): GTSNPN, SVGIG (reference sequence). This CDR3 is 17 amino acids long. The trim removed 4 bases at V and 4 bases at J, leaving 13 bases unmatched. CDR3 nucleotide sequence: TGTGCCTGGACCGTGGCACAGGGGGCTTATGTCACCGGGGAGCTGTTTTTT. Translation gives CAWTVAQGAYVTGELFF.

Note on this clonotype: A much larger clonotype is one base distant, so this may be a read error. The rearrangement uses TRBV20-1 and TRBJ2-3; D possibly corresponds to TRBD1 (5 bases). Germline values: CDR1 DFQATT, CDR2 SNEGSKA (reference sequence). The CDR3 loop spans 14 amino acids. CDR3 protein: CSARLGPGTGTQYF. The CDR3 DNA follows: TGCAGTGCTAGACTGGGGCCTGGCACAGGTACGCAGTATTTT.

This clonotype was observed at least ten times. The V and J genes are TRBV19 and TRBJ1-1; D gene unclear. The V end was cut by 5 bases, the J end by 5 bases, with 12 bases between. CDR3 length: 13 amino acids. Per the germline V gene, CDR1 is LNHDA and CDR2 is SQIVND (reference sequence). This CDR3 reads CASSRTVVTEAFF. DNA for the CDR3: TGTGCCAGTAGTCGAACAGTCGTTACTGAAGCTTTCTTT. The complete variable domain, with remaining parts taken from reference TRBV19 and TRBJ1-1, reads DGGITQSPKYLFRKEGQNVTLSCEQNLNHDAMYWYRQDPGQGLRLIYYSQIVNDFQKGDIAEGYSVSREKKESFPLTVTSAQKNPTAFYLCASSRTVVTEAFFGQGTRLTVV.

In its sample, this clonotype was seen a few times. The chain has TRBV7-9 and TRBJ2-3; the match to TRBD2 covers 7 bases. The CDR3 contains 17 residues. V was clipped by 6 bases and J by 2 bases; unmatched bases: 14. CDR1 and CDR2 (germline): SEHNR, FQNEAQ (reference sequence). The CDR3 coding sequence is TGTGCCAGCAGTGCGCGGGCTAGCGGTTTTCTCACAGATACGCAGTATTTT. It is translated as CASSARASGFLTDTQYF.

With respect to this clonotype: A read error may be the cause here, since a much bigger clone is one base away. The chain's CDR3 is CSVEDAEITTGELFF. For the CDR3, the DNA is TGCAGCGTTGAAGATGCGGAGATTACCACCGGAGAGCTGTTTTTT. This chain joins TRBV29-1 and TRBJ2-2; unclear D gene. The CDR3 loop spans 15 amino acids. In germline, CDR1 is SQVTM, CDR2 ANQGSEA.

This clonotype has only a few counts. The chain has TRBV24-1 and TRBJ2-5; a weak D match, TRBD1 (6 bases). The V end was cut by 3 bases, the J end by 5 bases, with 33 bases between. The CDR3 has 21 amino acids. Per germline, CDR1 KGHDR and CDR2 SFDVKD. The chain's CDR3 is CATSDIKAAELTGLRAETQYF. The CDR3, as DNA: TGTGCCACCAGTGATATCAAGGCCGCCGAGCTGACAGGTTTAAGAGCGGAGACCCAGTACTTC.

This clonotype occurred many times. The chain combines TRBV29-1 with TRBJ2-3; 7 positions match TRBD2. The CDR3 is made up of 12 amino acids. The V segment lost 3 bases and the J segment 4 bases; nucleotides outside the gene matches: 1. Germline assignment: CDR1 SQVTM and CDR2 ANQGSEA. In nucleotides, the CDR3 is TGCAGCGTTGACGCGGGAGCAGATACGCAGTATTTT. Amino acids: CSVDAGADTQYF.

This clonotype was found a few times. The rearrangement links TRBV7-3 to TRBJ2-3, with D tentatively TRBD2 (6 bases). This CDR3 has 15 residues. V lost 4 bases and J 3 bases, leaving 14 bases between the germline ends. The V gene's germline CDR1 is SGHTA and CDR2 FQGTGA. The CDR3, as DNA: TGTGCCAGCAGCTCGTCCGGGAGTTTGACAGATACGCAGTATTTT. It encodes CASSSSGSLTDTQYF. The whole variable domain, filled in from reference TRBV7-3 and TRBJ2-3, reads GAGVSQTPSNKVTEKGKYVELRCDPISGHTALYWYRQSLGQGPEFLIYFQGTGAADDSGLPNDRFFAVRPEGSVSTLKIQRTERGDSAVYLCASSSSGSLTDTQYFGPGTRLTVL.

This clonotype showed up just a few times. Here the CDR3 reads CSARGDTSYEQYF. CDR3 bases: TGCAGTGCTAGAGGGGACACCTCCTACGAGCAGTACTTC. The chain employs TRBV20-1 and TRBJ2-7; D perhaps matches TRBD1 (6 bases). The CDR3 runs to 13 residues. V was shortened by 1 base and J by 0 bases, with 7 bases between the two germline ends. Germline CDR1 DFQATT, CDR2 SNEGSKA (reference sequence).

Regarding this clonotype: A read error is possible here, since a much larger clone lies one base away. V and J are TRBV30 and TRBJ2-7; a weak D match, TRBD2 (6 bases). Looked up from germline, CDR1 is GTSNPN and CDR2 is SVGIG (reference sequence). The CDR3 consists of 13 residues. The CDR3, as DNA: TGTGCCTGGAGTATCGGGGGAGTCTACGAGCGGTACTTC. Its protein product is CAWSIGGVYERYF.

At least ten counts were recorded for this clonotype. V and J are TRBV13 and TRBJ2-7; D unresolved. CDR1 and CDR2 from the germline V gene are PRHDT and FYEKMQ (reference sequence). The germline V and J ends were trimmed by 4 bases and 2 bases, with 9 bases remaining between them. The length of the CDR3 is 13 residues. The CDR3 DNA reads as TGTGCCAGCAGCTCCGGGCTAACCTACGAGCAGTACTTC. It codes for CASSSGLTYEQYF.

This chain connects TRBV7-9 to TRBJ2-5; perhaps TRBD2 as D (5 bases). Trimming shortened V by 5 bases and J by 5 bases, and 15 bases separated the two germline ends. Germline CDR1 is SEHNR and CDR2 is FQNEAQ (reference sequence). CDR3 length equals 14 residues. The CDR3: CASSPIGGEETQYF. CDR3 DNA sequence: TGTGCCAGCAGCCCAATCGGTGGGGAGGAGACCCAGTACTTC.